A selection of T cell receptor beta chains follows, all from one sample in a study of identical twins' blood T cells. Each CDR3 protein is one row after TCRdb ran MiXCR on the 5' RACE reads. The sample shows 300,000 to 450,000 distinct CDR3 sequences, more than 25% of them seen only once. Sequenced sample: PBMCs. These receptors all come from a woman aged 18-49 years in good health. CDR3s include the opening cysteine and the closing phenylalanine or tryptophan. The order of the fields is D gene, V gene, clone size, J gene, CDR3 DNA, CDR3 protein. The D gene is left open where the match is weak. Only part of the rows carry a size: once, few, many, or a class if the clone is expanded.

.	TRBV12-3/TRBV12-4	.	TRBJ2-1	TGTGCCAGCACCTCCGTGCAGTTTCCGTACAATGAGCAGTTCTTC	CASTSVQFPYNEQFF
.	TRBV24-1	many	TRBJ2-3	TGTGCCACCAGTGATTATCGAGACACAGATACGCAGTATTTT	CATSDYRDTDTQYF
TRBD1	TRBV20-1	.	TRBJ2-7	TGCAGTGCTAGTAATAAGGGACAGGGAAACGAGCAGTACTTC	CSASNKGQGNEQYF
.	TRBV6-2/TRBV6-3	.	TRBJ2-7	TGTGCCAGCACCAACTCCTACGAGCAGTACTTC	CASTNSYEQYF
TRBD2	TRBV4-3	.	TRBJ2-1	TGCGCCAGCAGCCAATTTCCTAGCGGGAGTGCCCCCTACAATGAGCAGTTCTTC	CASSQFPSGSAPYNEQFF
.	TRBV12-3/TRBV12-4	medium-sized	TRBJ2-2	TGTGCCAGCAGTGACTCCGGGACTAACACCGGGGAGCTGTTTTTT	CASSDSGTNTGELFF
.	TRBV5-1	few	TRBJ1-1	TGCGCCAGCAGCTTGTGGGGGAGCGGGTCGCTGGCTGAAGCTTTCTTT	CASSLWGSGSLAEAFF
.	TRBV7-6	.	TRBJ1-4	TGTGCCAGCAGCCGAGCAGGAGGCAATGAAAAACTGTTTTTT	CASSRAGGNEKLFF
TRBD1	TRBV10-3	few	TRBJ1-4	TGTGCCATCAGTGAGGGAGACAGGGACCTACCTCCTAATGAAAAACTGTTTTTT	CAISEGDRDLPPNEKLFF
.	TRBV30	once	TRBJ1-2	TGTGCCTGGAGTCTTACTCGGGGAGGCTACACCTTC	CAWSLTRGGYTF
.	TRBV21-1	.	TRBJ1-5	TGTGCCAGCAGCGCAAGCATTCAGGGTAATCAGCCCCAGCATTTT	CASSASIQGNQPQHF
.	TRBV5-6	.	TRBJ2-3	TGTGCCAGCAGCCCCCGACCGAGGCCTGGAGATACGCAGTATTTT	CASSPRPRPGDTQYF
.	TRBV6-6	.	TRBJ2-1	TGTGCCAGCATCTTCGACAGGGAGCAGTTCTTC	CASIFDREQFF
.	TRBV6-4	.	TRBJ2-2	TGTGCCAGCAGTGACTCGGGGGAGACCGGGGAGCTGTTTTTT	CASSDSGETGELFF
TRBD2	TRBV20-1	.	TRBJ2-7	TGCAGTGTAGCCACCAGGACTAGATACGAGCAGTACTTC	CSVATRTRYEQYF
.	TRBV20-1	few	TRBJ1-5	TGCAGTGCTAGAGATGATCAGCCCCAGCATTTT	CSARDDQPQHF
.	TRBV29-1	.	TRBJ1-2	TGCAGCGTTGTGACAGGCCCTAAGGGCTACACCTTC	CSVVTGPKGYTF
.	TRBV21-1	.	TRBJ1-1	TGTGCCACCTACCGACTGGAAGCTTTCTTT	CATYRLEAFF
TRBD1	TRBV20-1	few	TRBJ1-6	TGCAGTGCTAGAGAGGGGACAGGGGATTCACCCCTCCACTTT	CSAREGTGDSPLHF
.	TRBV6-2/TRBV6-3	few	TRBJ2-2	TGTGCCAGCAGTTACCGCCCTAGTACCGGGGAGCTGTTTTTT	CASSYRPSTGELFF
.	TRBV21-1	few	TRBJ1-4	TGTGCCAGCAGCAAAGTCAGGCACAGGGGATTCAATGAAAAACTGTTTTTT	CASSKVRHRGFNEKLFF
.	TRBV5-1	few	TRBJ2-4	TGCGCCAGCAGCCGAGGTGGGGCGGACATTCAGTACTTC	CASSRGGADIQYF
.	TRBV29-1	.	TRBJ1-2	TGCAGCGTTGACCCAGGGTTCTATGGCTACACCTTC	CSVDPGFYGYTF
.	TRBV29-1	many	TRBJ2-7	TGCAGCGTTCAGTCTTTTGACGGGGTCCGTTCCTACGAGCAGTACTTC	CSVQSFDGVRSYEQYF
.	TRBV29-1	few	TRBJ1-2	TGCAGCGTTGAAGATTGGGCAGGCTATGGCTACACCTTC	CSVEDWAGYGYTF
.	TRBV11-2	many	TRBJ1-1	TGTGCCAGCAGCTTATGGGTAACAGTGGGGAACACTGAAGCTTTCTTT	CASSLWVTVGNTEAFF
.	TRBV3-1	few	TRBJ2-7	TGTGCCAGCAGCCAAGATCGTACCTTCGGCGAGCAGTACTTC	CASSQDRTFGEQYF
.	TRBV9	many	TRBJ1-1	TGTGCCAGCAGTCAACGCAGGGGTGTAGACACTGAAGCTTTCTTT	CASSQRRGVDTEAFF
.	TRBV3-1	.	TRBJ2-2	TGTGCCAGCAGCCAAGAATTGGGCCTAGCTAGTACCGGGGAGCTGTTTTTT	CASSQELGLASTGELFF
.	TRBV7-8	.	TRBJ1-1	TGTGCCAGCAGCTTAGAACTGAGGGGACGCGGTGAAGCTTTCTTT	CASSLELRGRGEAFF
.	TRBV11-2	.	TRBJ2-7	TGTGCCAGCAGCTCCGGGTTAACCTACGAGCAGTACTTC	CASSSGLTYEQYF
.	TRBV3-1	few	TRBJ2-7	TGTGCCAGCAGCCAGACCTATGGAGGGGCCTACGAGCAGTACTTC	CASSQTYGGAYEQYF
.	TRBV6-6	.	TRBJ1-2	TGTGCCAGCAGTTACGACCAGCGAGGATCTTCTGGGATCTTC	CASSYDQRGSSGIF
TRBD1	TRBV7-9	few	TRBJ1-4	TGTGCCAGCAGCTTAGGAGACAGGGGATATGAAAAACTGTTTTTT	CASSLGDRGYEKLFF
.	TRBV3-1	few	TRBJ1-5	TGTGCCAGCAGCCAAGTCCCACAGCAGCCCCAGCATTTT	CASSQVPQQPQHF
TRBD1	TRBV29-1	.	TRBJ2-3	TGCAGCGCGACAGGGCTTGGGACAGATACGCAGTATTTT	CSATGLGTDTQYF
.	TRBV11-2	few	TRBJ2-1	TGTGCCAGCAGTTCCCCAGGCGGTGAGCAGTTCTTC	CASSSPGGEQFF
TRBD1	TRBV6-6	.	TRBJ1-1	TGTGCCAGCAGTAGGGGACAGGGGGCGATTCCTGAAGCTTTCTTT	CASSRGQGAIPEAFF
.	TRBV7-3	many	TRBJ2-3	TGTGCCAGCAGCTTCGGGGGTGGCACAGATACGCAGTATTTT	CASSFGGGTDTQYF
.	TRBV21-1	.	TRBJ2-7	TGTGCCAGCAGCAAAGCGGAGAACAGAGCCTACGAGCAGTACTTC	CASSKAENRAYEQYF